The present T cell receptor beta chain was sequenced within a study of blood T cell repertoires in COVID-19. About the research overall: Spain, Italy and the United States supplied samples that represented acute and convalescent COVID-19.

Original analysis: Reference gene primer amplification in the assay estimated nucleated cell counts. Profiled with immunoSEQ multiplex PCR; TCRdb holds only in-frame clones, not every one. That table is the source of V, J and clone size, and D and trimming were worked out from the DNA. The table lists 150,000 to 200,000 clones, around 79% of them singletons. The CDR3 length is 14 residues. Germline CDR1 is SGHNT and CDR2 is YYREEE (reference sequence). Trimming left V 5 bases short and J 7 bases short, with 13 bases between. Those enrolled in Seattle joined during active infection and were followed longitudinally afterward.

Source material: peripheral blood. The rearrangement uses TRBV5-4 and TRBJ1-6; tentative D call: TRBD1 (6 bases). The receptor's source is a woman aged 40-49 years with COVID-19, enrolled during active disease. This CDR3 reads CASRRTDSNSPLHF. The CDR3 DNA reads as TGTGCCAGCAGGAGGACAGACTCAAATTCACCCCTCCACTTT. Combining the CDR3 with reference TRBV5-4 and TRBJ1-6 gives the whole variable domain ETGVTQSPTHLIKTRGQQVTLRCSSQSGHNTVSWYQQALGQGPQFIFQYYREEENGRGNFPPRFSGLQFPNYSSELNVNALELDDSALYLCASRRTDSNSPLHFGNGTRLTVT.